This T cell receptor (beta chain) is drawn from a study of Graves' ophthalmopathy and Graves' hyperthyroidism. About the study: Before any treatment was given, at initial diagnosis, peripheral blood was collected.

There are many counts of this clonotype. The antigen is unknown. Study results and limitations: Ophthalmopathy cases were distinguished from stable hyperthyroidism by a 13-signature model, reaching 87.88% sensitivity and over 80% specificity.

RNA transcripts provided the template for amplifying TCR beta CDR3 regions. Amplification began with first-round RT-PCR using HTBI primers, then second-round multiplex PCR was performed. MiXCR, applied by TCRdb to the multiplex PCR reads, yields one record per CDR3 protein. The sample lists about 420,000 distinct CDR3 sequences, around 21% seen once, with roughly 3% in the top ten. This CDR3 is built from 18 residues. The germline CDR1 and CDR2 sequences are LGHNA and YNFKEQ. The germline V and J ends were trimmed by 0 bases and 3 bases, with 17 bases remaining between them. The study recruited hyperthyroidism patients aged 18 to 65 who were newly diagnosed, under 2 months' duration. The source of the PBMCs was 10 ml of fresh peripheral blood.

The specimen was peripheral blood. The TCR comes from a woman aged 18-29 years with stable Graves' hyperthyroidism. J is TRBJ2-2 and V is TRBV4-2; possibly TRBD2 for D (6 bases). CDR3 sequence: CASSQDPPPGEDTGELFF. The CDR3 coding sequence is TGTGCCAGCAGCCAAGATCCCCCTCCGGGAGAGGACACCGGGGAGCTGTTTTTT.